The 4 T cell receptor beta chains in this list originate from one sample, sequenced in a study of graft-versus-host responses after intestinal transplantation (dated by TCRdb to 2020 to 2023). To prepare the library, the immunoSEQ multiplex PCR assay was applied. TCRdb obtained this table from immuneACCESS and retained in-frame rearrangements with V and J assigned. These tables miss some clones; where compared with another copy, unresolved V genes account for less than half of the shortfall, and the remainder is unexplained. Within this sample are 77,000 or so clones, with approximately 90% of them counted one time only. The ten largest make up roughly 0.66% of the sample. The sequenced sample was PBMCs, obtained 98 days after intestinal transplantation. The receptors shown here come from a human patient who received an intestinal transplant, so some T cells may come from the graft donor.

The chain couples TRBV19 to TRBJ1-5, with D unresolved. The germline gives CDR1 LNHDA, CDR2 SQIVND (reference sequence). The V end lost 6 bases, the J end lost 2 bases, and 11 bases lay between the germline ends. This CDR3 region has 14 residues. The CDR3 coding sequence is TGTGCCAGTAGAAAAACCGTAGGCAATCAGCCCCAGCATTTT. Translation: CASRKTVGNQPQHF.

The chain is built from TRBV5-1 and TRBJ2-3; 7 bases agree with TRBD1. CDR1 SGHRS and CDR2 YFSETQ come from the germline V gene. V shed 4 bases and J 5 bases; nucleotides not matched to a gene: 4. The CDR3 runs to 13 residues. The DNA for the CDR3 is TGCGCCAGCAGCGAATACAGGGGAGATACGCAGTATTTT. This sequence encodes CASSEYRGDTQYF.

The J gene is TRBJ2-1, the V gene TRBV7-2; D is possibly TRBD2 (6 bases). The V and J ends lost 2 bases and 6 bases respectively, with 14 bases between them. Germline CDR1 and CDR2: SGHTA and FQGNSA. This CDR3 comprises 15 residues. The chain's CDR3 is CASSLLGGVTNEQFF. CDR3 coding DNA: TGTGCCAGCAGCTTACTTGGCGGGGTAACCAATGAGCAGTTCTTC.

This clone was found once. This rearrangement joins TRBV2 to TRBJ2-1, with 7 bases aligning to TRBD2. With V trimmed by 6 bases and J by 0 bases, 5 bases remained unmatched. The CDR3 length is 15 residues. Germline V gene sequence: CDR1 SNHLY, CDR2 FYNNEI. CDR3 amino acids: CASRIGGGSYNEQFF. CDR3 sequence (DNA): TGTGCCAGCAGGATTGGGGGGGGCTCCTACAATGAGCAGTTCTTC.